The text below deals with one T cell receptor beta chain. The record originates from a study of identical twins. From the 5' RACE reads, TCRdb called clonotypes with MiXCR, one entry per CDR3 protein. The table includes about 890,000 distinct CDR3 sequences, approximately 13% detected once. The V gene's germline CDR1 is MDHEN and CDR2 SYDVKM. The trim removed 3 bases at V and 0 bases at J, leaving 11 bases unmatched. This CDR3 is built from 17 residues. In addition, the sample was reused for a study of yellow fever vaccine responses in identical twins.

The sample comprised PBMCs. V is TRBV28 and J is TRBJ2-7; 7 positions agree with TRBD2. This TCR came from a woman aged 18-29 years in good health. Here the CDR3 reads CASSFLVWRGTSYEQYF. The DNA of the CDR3 is TGTGCCAGCAGTTTCCTGGTTTGGCGGGGGACCTCCTACGAGCAGTACTTC.